A single sample is the source of the 25 T cell receptor beta chains below, sequenced in a study of cytomegalovirus exposure and HLA in healthy donors. Primers: 60 Vbeta forward and 13 Jbeta reverse. Libraries were prepared by immunoSEQ multiplex PCR; TCRdb keeps only in-frame clonotypes and omits some of them. The sample contains some 110,000 clones, around four fifths of which appear only once. What was sequenced was PBMCs. Receptor source: a woman in her forties in good health and CMV-seronegative.

The V gene is TRBV7-9, the J gene TRBJ1-1; weak D call: TRBD1 (5 bases). V was trimmed by 5 bases and J by 5 bases, leaving 18 bases between them. Per the germline V gene, CDR1 is SEHNR and CDR2 is FQNEAQ (reference sequence). The CDR3 runs to 15 residues. The CDR3 spells CASSGTASRGTEAFF. DNA for the CDR3: TGTGCCAGCAGCGGGACGGCCTCCCGGGGGACTGAAGCTTTCTTT. Together with reference TRBV7-9 and TRBJ1-1, the CDR3 gives the full variable domain: DTGVSQNPRHKITKRGQNVTFRCDPISEHNRLYWYRQTLGQGPEFLTYFQNEAQLEKSRLLSDRFSAERPKGSFSTLEIQRTEQGDSAMYLCASSGTASRGTEAFFGQGTRLTVV.

The CDR3 nucleotides are TGCGCCAGCAGCCTGGGCCGACAGGGACCGAGGGAGCAGTACTTC. Residues: CASSLGRQGPREQYF. The V gene is TRBV5-1, the J gene TRBJ2-7, with TRBD1 matching 7 bases. V was clipped by 4 bases and J by 7 bases; unmatched bases: 14. This CDR3 comprises 15 residues. Germline V lookup: CDR1 SGHRS, CDR2 YFSETQ.

The V call is TRBV9, the J call TRBJ2-3; D is unresolved. CDR1 SGDLS and CDR2 YYNGEE come from the germline V gene. The CDR3 length is 12 residues. V was trimmed by 4 bases and J by 6 bases, leaving 9 bases between them. The CDR3 protein is CASSPFVDTQYF. The DNA of the CDR3 is TGTGCCAGCAGCCCTTTTGTCGATACGCAGTATTTT.

The rearrangement joins TRBV28 to TRBJ1-1; D unresolved. The length of the CDR3 is 13 residues. Looked up from germline, CDR1 is MDHEN and CDR2 is SYDVKM. V was shortened by 3 bases and J by 4 bases, with 9 bases between the two germline ends. CDR3: CASSFAGGTEAFF. For the CDR3, the DNA is TGTGCCAGCAGTTTTGCGGGAGGCACTGAAGCTTTCTTT. The full variable domain, completed using reference TRBV28 and TRBJ1-1, is DVKVTQSSRYLVKRTGEKVFLECVQDMDHENMFWYRQDPGLGLRLIYFSYDVKMKEKGDIPEGYSVSREKKERFSLILESASTNQTSMYLCASSFAGGTEAFFGQGTRLTVV.

V and J are TRBV7-2 and TRBJ1-2; D gene uncertain. CDR1 is SGHTA and CDR2 is FQGNSA in the germline V gene. The length of the CDR3 is 13 residues. Deletions cut 3 bases from V and 5 bases from J, with 10 bases between. CDR3 sequence reads: CASSLQEGYGYTF. In nucleotides, the CDR3 is TGTGCCAGCAGCTTGCAGGAAGGATATGGCTACACCTTC.

This clone was observed a handful of times. The genes are TRBV5-4 and TRBJ1-2, with a possible D match to TRBD1 (5 bases). Germline lookup yields CDR1 SGHNT and CDR2 YYREEE (reference sequence). The CDR3 extends over 12 amino acids. Between the trimmed V and J ends, which lost 2 bases and 4 bases, there was a span of 6 bases. The CDR3: CASSFGAYGYTF. Written as DNA, the CDR3 is TGTGCCAGCAGCTTTGGGGCCTATGGCTACACCTTC.

The rearrangement joins TRBV5-1 to TRBJ2-3; 7 nucleotides agree with TRBD1. The CDR3 runs to 14 residues. The trim removed 4 bases at V and 2 bases at J, leaving 4 bases unmatched. The germline V gene has CDR1 SGHRS and CDR2 YFSETQ. CDR3 amino acids: CASSGGQNTDTQYF. The CDR3 nucleotides read TGCGCCAGCAGCGGGGGACAGAACACAGATACGCAGTATTTT.

The rearrangement links TRBV7-9 to TRBJ2-7, with 7 bases fitting TRBD2. The CDR3 covers 16 residues. The germline V gene has CDR1 SEHNR and CDR2 FQNEAQ (reference sequence). After removal of 5 bases from V and 4 bases from J, the junction contained 14 bases not matched to a gene. This CDR3 is CASSPPDGRKRYEQYF. The CDR3 region has the DNA TGTGCCAGCAGCCCCCCAGACGGGAGGAAACGATACGAGCAGTACTTC.

This chain joins TRBV19 and TRBJ1-1; D remains ambiguous. Trimming pared 0 bases from V and 4 bases from J, leaving 12 bases between. CDR3 size: 15 residues. Germline CDR1 LNHDA, CDR2 SQIVND (reference sequence). In DNA, the CDR3 is TGTGCCAGTAGTATAGATCTATCCCTAACCACTGAAGCTTTCTTT. It codes for CASSIDLSLTTEAFF.

There are a few counts of this clone. The chain joins TRBV6-6 to TRBJ1-2, with TRBD1 matching 7 bases. CDR3 size: 14 residues. J was trimmed by 7 bases and V by 6 bases; bases with no gene match: 11. From germline, CDR1 is MNHNY and CDR2 SVGAGI (reference sequence). The CDR3 DNA reads as TGTGCCAGCAGCCCCGGACAGGAGGCTTCTGGCTACACCTTC. This gives the protein CASSPGQEASGYTF.

The chain couples TRBV5-1 to TRBJ2-7; tentatively, D is TRBD1 (6 bases). V was trimmed by 4 bases and J by 6 bases, leaving 11 bases between them. The CDR3 runs to 12 residues. Germline V gene sequence: CDR1 SGHRS, CDR2 YFSETQ. For the CDR3, the DNA is TGCGCCAGCAGCCCACAGGGTTTCGAGCAGTACTTC. Protein sequence: CASSPQGFEQYF.

V usage is TRBV5-1 and J usage is TRBJ2-2; no clear D. CDR1 is SGHRS and CDR2 is YFSETQ in the germline V gene. The CDR3 runs 13 residues. The ends were cut back, 0 bases at V and 5 bases at J, with 5 bases in the middle. The CDR3 bases are TGCGCCAGCAGCTTGGCACTAACCGGGGAGCTGTTTTTT. It translates to CASSLALTGELFF.

J is TRBJ2-1 and V is TRBV15; 7 bases line up with TRBD1. The germline V gene has CDR1 LNHNV and CDR2 YYDKDF (reference sequence). The CDR3 consists of 17 residues. V shed 0 bases and J 4 bases; nucleotides not matched to a gene: 9. The CDR3 sequence is CATSREAVQGIYNEQFF. In nucleotides, the CDR3 is TGTGCCACCAGCAGAGAAGCAGTACAGGGGATTTACAATGAGCAGTTCTTC.

A single count supports this clone. The V call is TRBV4-3, the J call TRBJ2-1; 7 bases fit TRBD2. J lost 5 bases, V lost 0 bases, and 10 bases had no gene match. There are 17 residues in the CDR3. Germline lookup yields CDR1 LGHNA and CDR2 YSLEER. CDR3 DNA sequence: TGCGCCAGCAGCCAAGATCCCAGCGGGGCAGGTGACAATGAGCAGTTCTTC. Its protein is CASSQDPSGAGDNEQFF.

This chain uses TRBV20-1 with TRBJ2-7; D ambiguous. The CDR3 contains 11 residues. CDR1 DFQATT and CDR2 SNEGSKA come from the germline V gene (reference sequence). Trimming pared 3 bases from V and 3 bases from J, leaving 6 bases between. The CDR3 DNA follows: TGCAGTGCTAGGGCGGACTACGAGCAGTACTTC. Protein sequence: CSARADYEQYF.

V is TRBV6-5 and J is TRBJ2-2, with TRBD2 matching over 8 bases. J lost 5 bases, V lost 4 bases, and 6 bases had no gene match. This CDR3 spans 15 amino acids. Germline assignment: CDR1 MNHEY and CDR2 SVGAGI. The CDR3, as DNA: TGTGCCAGCAGTTCAGCGGGAGCTGGGACCGGGGAGCTGTTTTTT. This gives the protein CASSSAGAGTGELFF.

This rearrangement joins TRBV7-9 to TRBJ2-7, with 8 bases that match TRBD1. The CDR3 runs to 14 residues. Germline V gene data show CDR1 as SEHNR and CDR2 as FQNEAQ (reference sequence). V dropped 3 bases and J dropped 3; count of bases not matched to a gene: 4. CDR3 nucleotide sequence: TGTGCCAGCAGCTTCGGGACAGGAATCTACGAGCAGTACTTC. It codes for CASSFGTGIYEQYF. Filled out from reference TRBV7-9 and TRBJ2-7, the complete variable domain reads DTGVSQNPRHKITKRGQNVTFRCDPISEHNRLYWYRQTLGQGPEFLTYFQNEAQLEKSRLLSDRFSAERPKGSFSTLEIQRTEQGDSAMYLCASSFGTGIYEQYFGPGTRLTVT.

This chain connects TRBV11-2 to TRBJ2-3, with 9 positions matching TRBD2. The germline CDR1 and CDR2 sequences are SGHAT and FQNNGV. CDR3 length: 17 residues. V was pared by 4 bases and J by 4 bases, with 12 bases of the junction left unmatched. The CDR3 loop reads CASSSRRVAGAADTQYF. In DNA form, the CDR3 reads TGTGCCAGCAGCTCCCGCCGGGTAGCGGGAGCGGCAGATACGCAGTATTTT.

This clone occurred a few times. The chain couples TRBV2 to TRBJ2-3; 7 bases align to TRBD2. Germline CDR1 and CDR2: SNHLY and FYNNEI. The CDR3 is 15 residues long. J was trimmed by 2 bases and V by 4 bases; bases with no gene match: 6. The CDR3 spells CASSVAGVTTDTQYF. In DNA form, the CDR3 reads TGTGCCAGCAGTGTGGCGGGAGTAACCACAGATACGCAGTATTTT.

With respect to this clone: Compared with germline, one end of the junction differs, possibly owing to a read error. This sequence joins TRBV7-7 and TRBJ2-3; TRBD2 matches 8 bases. Germline V CDR1 and CDR2: SSHAT, FNYEAQ (reference sequence). This CDR3 has 15 amino acids. CDR3 DNA: TGTGCTAGCAGCAAGCTGAGCGGGAGCATAAATACGCAGTATTTT. Amino acid sequence: CASSKLSGSINTQYF.

This rearrangement joins TRBV6-1 to TRBJ2-1; TRBD2 aligns across 14 bases. V lost 4 bases, J lost 2 bases, and 4 bases stayed unmatched. The V gene's germline CDR1 is MNHNS and CDR2 SASEGT. The CDR3 has 17 amino acids. CDR3 region: CASSAGLAGAAYNEQFF. CDR3 nucleotides: TGTGCCAGCAGTGCGGGACTAGCGGGAGCCGCCTACAATGAGCAGTTCTTC.

J is TRBJ1-2 and V is TRBV19; D perhaps matches TRBD1 (5 bases). Germline V lookup: CDR1 LNHDA, CDR2 SQIVND (reference sequence). This CDR3 spans 14 amino acids. The V gene lost 6 bases and the J gene lost 3 bases, with 14 bases spanning the gap. The CDR3 nucleotides are TGTGCCAGTAGCAGTCAGGGCTTACACTATGGCTACACCTTC. Its protein is CASSSQGLHYGYTF.

This chain joins TRBV5-4 and TRBJ1-1; no firm D call. This CDR3 is built from 12 residues. CDR1 and CDR2 (germline): SGHNT, YYREEE (reference sequence). Trimming took 1 base from V and 10 from J, leaving 11 bases between them. CDR3 region: CASSLKEGSAFF. CDR3 in DNA: TGTGCCAGCAGCTTGAAGGAGGGATCAGCTTTCTTT.

The V and J genes are TRBV28 and TRBJ1-5; D unclear. CDR1 and CDR2 from the germline V gene are MDHEN and SYDVKM. The CDR3 length is 16 residues. V was pared by 1 base and J by 8 bases, with 18 bases between. The CDR3 region is CASSLLFGSRMEPQHF. The CDR3 DNA reads TGTGCCAGCAGTTTATTATTCGGTTCCAGGATGGAGCCCCAGCATTTT.

This clone showed up just a few times. V gene TRBV11-3 combines with J gene TRBJ2-1; TRBD1 aligns across 8 bases. Losses at the gene ends were 5 bases for V and 7 bases for J; bases not matched to a gene: 7. Germline CDR1 is SGHNT and CDR2 is YENEEA. The CDR3 is made up of 14 amino acids. CDR3 nucleotides: TGTGCCAGCAGCGCCCGACAGGGGTGGAATGAGCAGTTCTTC. It yields the protein CASSARQGWNEQFF.